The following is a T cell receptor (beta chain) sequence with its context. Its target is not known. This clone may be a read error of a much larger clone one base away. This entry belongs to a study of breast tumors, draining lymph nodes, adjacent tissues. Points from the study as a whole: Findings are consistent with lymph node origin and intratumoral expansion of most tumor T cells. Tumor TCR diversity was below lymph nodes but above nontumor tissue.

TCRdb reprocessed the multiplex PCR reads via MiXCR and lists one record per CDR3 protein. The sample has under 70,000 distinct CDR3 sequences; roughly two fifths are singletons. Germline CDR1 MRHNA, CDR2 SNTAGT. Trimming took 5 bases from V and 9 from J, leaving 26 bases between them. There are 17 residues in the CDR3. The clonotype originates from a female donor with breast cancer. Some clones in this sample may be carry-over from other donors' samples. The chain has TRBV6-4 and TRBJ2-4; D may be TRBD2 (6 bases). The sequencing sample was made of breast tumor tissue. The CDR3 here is CASSPHKTGEEGSIQYF. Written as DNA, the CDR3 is TGTGCCAGCAGTCCCCACAAGACTGGGGAGGAGGGAAGCATTCAGTACTTC.